This TCR beta chain was recovered during a study of blood T cell repertoires in COVID-19. Study-level information: COVID-19 samples collected from the United States, Italy and Spain covered acute and convalescent phases. T cells, B-cell-depleted T cells, or PBMCs provided the cDNA or gDNA that served as material.

This clone showed up just once. Per the original data handling: Reference gene primer amplification gave estimated nucleated cell counts. The table came from immunoSEQ multiplex PCR; TCRdb's copy has only in-frame clones and leaves some out. V and J calls and clone size are given by that table; D and trimming were obtained from the DNA. The sample contains hundreds of thousands of clones, approximately 82% of which appear only once. Sequenced sample: peripheral blood. This receptor was identified in an elderly man with acute or convalescent COVID-19.

The CDR3 spells CASSLVGTALGEQYF. The CDR3 DNA is TGTGCCAGCAGCTTAGTAGGGACAGCCCTCGGGGAGCAGTACTTC. V and J are TRBV7-9 and TRBJ2-7; 7 bases are shared with TRBD1. Unmatched junction bases numbered 10, after V lost 1 base and J lost 7 bases. Germline CDR1 reads SEHNR; CDR2 reads FQNEAQ (reference sequence). The CDR3 has 15 residues.